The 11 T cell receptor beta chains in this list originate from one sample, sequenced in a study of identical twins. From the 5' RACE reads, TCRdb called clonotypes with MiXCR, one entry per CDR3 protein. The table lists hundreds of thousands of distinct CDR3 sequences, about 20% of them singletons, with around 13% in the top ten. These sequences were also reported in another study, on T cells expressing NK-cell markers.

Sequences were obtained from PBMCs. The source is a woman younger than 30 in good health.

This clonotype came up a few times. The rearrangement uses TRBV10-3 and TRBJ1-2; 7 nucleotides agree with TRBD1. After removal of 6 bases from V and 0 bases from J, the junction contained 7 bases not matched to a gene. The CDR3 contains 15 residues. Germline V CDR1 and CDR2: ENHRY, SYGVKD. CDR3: CAIRGQSKPNYGYTF. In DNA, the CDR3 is TGTGCCATCAGGGGACAGTCGAAACCTAACTATGGCTACACCTTC.

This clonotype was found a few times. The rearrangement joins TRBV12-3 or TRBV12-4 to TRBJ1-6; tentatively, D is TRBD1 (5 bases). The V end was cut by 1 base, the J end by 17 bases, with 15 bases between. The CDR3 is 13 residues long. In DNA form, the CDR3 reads TGTGCCAGCAGTTTAGGGGGACCGGACGTGGTCCACTTT. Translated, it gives CASSLGGPDVVHF.

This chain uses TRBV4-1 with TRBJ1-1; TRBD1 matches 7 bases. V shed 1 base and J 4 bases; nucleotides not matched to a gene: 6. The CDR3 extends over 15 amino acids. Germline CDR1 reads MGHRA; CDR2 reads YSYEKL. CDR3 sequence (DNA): TGCGCCAGCAGCCAAGGGGACAGTATTGGCACTGAAGCTTTCTTT. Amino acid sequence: CASSQGDSIGTEAFF.

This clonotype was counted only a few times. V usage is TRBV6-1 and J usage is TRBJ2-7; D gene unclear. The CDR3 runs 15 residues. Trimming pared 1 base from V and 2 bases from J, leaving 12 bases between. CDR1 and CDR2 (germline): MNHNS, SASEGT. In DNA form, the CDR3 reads TGTGCCAGCAGTGAAGTAAGGAATTCCCCCTACGAGCAGTACTTC. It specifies CASSEVRNSPYEQYF.

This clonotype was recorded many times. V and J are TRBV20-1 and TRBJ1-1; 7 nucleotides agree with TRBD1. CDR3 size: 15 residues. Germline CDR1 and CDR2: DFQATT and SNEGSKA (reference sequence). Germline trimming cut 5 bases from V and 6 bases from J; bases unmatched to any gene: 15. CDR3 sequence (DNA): TGCAGTGCTGCACCCTCCGACAGGGTTAAAGCTGAAGCTTTCTTT. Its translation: CSAAPSDRVKAEAFF.

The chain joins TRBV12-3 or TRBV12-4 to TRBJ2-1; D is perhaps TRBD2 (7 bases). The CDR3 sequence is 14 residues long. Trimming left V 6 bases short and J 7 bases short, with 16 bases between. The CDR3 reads CASSYWGGGNEQFF. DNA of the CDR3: TGTGCCAGCAGCTACTGGGGAGGGGGGAATGAGCAGTTCTTC.

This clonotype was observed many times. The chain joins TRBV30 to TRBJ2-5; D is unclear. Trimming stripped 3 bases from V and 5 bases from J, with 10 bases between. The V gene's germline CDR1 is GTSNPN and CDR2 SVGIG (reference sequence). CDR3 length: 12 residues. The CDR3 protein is CAWRYPWETQYF. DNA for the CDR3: TGTGCCTGGAGATACCCCTGGGAGACCCAGTACTTC. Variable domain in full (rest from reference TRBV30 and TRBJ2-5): SQTIHQWPATLVQPVGSPLSLECTVEGTSNPNLYWYRQAAGRGLQLLFYSVGIGQISSEVPQNLSASRPQDRQFILSSKKLLLSDSGFYLCAWRYPWETQYFGPGTRLLVL.

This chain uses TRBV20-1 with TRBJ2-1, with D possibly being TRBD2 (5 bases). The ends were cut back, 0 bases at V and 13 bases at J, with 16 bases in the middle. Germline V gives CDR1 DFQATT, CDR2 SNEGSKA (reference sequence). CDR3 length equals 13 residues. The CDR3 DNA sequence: TGCAGTGCTAGAGATCGACTCCTAGCCCCCCAGTTCTTC. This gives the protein CSARDRLLAPQFF.

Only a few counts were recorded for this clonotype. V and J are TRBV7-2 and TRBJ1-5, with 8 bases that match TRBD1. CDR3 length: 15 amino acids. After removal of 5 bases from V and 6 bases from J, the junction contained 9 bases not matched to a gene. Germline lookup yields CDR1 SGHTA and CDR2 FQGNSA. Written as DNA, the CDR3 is TGTGCCAGCAGCCACGGATCAGGGGGCGGTCAGCCCCAGCATTTT. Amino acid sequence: CASSHGSGGGQPQHF.

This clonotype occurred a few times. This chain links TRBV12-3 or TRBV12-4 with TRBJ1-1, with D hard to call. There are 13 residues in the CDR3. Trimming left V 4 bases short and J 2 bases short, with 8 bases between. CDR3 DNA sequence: TGTGCCAGCAGTTCACGGGCCAACACTGAAGCTTTCTTT. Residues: CASSSRANTEAFF.

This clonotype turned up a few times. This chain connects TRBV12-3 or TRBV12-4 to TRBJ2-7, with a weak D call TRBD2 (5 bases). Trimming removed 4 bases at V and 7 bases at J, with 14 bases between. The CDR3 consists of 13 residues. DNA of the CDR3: TGTGCCAGCAGTTATGGAGGACCGAGGGAGCAGTACTTC. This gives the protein CASSYGGPREQYF.